These 29 T cell receptor beta chains came from one sample sequenced in a study of CD8 T cells in Susac syndrome. cDNA came from approximately 0.5 to 1 ug RNA primed by random hexamers. TCRdb itself ran the immunoSEQ multiplex PCR reads through MiXCR, one entry per CDR3 protein. The table includes under 200,000 distinct CDR3 sequences, 95% detected once. Sequenced sample: CD4+ T cells from PBMCs. These receptors originate from a human donor in good health.

J is TRBJ2-1 and V is TRBV20-1; TRBD1 agrees at 7 bases. CDR1 is DFQATT, CDR2 SNEGSKA, per germline (reference sequence). This CDR3 has 14 residues. With 2 bases clipped from V and 5 bases from J, the junction kept 6 bases outside the gene matches. In DNA, the CDR3 is TGCAGTGCTAGACCCCCGGGGACAGACAATGAGCAGTTCTTC. Translation: CSARPPGTDNEQFF.

This clonotype was detected once. The chain combines TRBV7-9 with TRBJ2-5; a weak D match, TRBD2 (6 bases). The germline CDR1 and CDR2 sequences are SEHNR and FQNEAQ (reference sequence). The V end was cut by 3 bases, the J end by 2 bases, with 10 bases between. The CDR3 sequence is 14 residues long. The CDR3 DNA is TGTGCCAGCAGCTTTGGTGGGGGGCAAGAGACCCAGTACTTC. It translates to CASSFGGGQETQYF.

This chain connects TRBV9 to TRBJ2-5; D unclear. Germline V gene data show CDR1 as SGDLS and CDR2 as YYNGEE. With 4 bases removed from V and 5 bases from J, the gap between germline ends came to 9 bases. This CDR3 is built from 12 residues. The CDR3 coding sequence is TGTGCCAGCAGCACCCCCCGGGAGACCCAGTACTTC. This translates into CASSTPRETQYF.

The rearrangement joins TRBV7-8 to TRBJ2-3; D possibly corresponds to TRBD2 (6 bases). CDR1 is SGHVS, CDR2 FQNEAQ, per germline. This CDR3 comprises 15 residues. V was cut by 3 bases and J by 9 bases, with 19 bases left in between. As DNA, the CDR3 is TGTGCCAGCAGCTTCAAGCGGGCCCCTCGTGAAACGCAGTATTTT. Translating it yields CASSFKRAPRETQYF.

The chain carries TRBV6-2 or TRBV6-3 and TRBJ1-1, with D unresolved. The ends were cut back, 10 bases at V and 4 bases at J, with 13 bases in the middle. This CDR3 is built from 12 residues. Germline-derived CDR1 and CDR2 are MNHEY and SVGEGT. The CDR3 DNA reads TGTGCCATCTCAGGAGGATTCACTGAAGCTTTCTTT. This codes for CAISGGFTEAFF.

DNA for the CDR3: TGCAGTGCTAGAGGCGGGGTAGCGGGGGAACCTGAGCAGTTCTTC. Translation: CSARGGVAGEPEQFF. The chain is built from TRBV20-1 and TRBJ2-1, with 9 bases matching TRBD2. Trimming took 1 base from V and 9 from J; bases not matched to a gene: 10. CDR1 DFQATT and CDR2 SNEGSKA come from the germline V gene (reference sequence). This CDR3 has 15 amino acids.

This chain links TRBV28 with TRBJ2-3; 7 positions match TRBD2. CDR1 and CDR2 (germline): MDHEN, SYDVKM. The CDR3 covers 16 residues. V lost 6 bases to trimming and J lost 3 bases; unmatched junction nucleotides: 12. The CDR3 bases are TGTGCCAGCAGCCGCCCGGGTAGCGGGCTAACAGATACGCAGTATTTT. Protein sequence: CASSRPGSGLTDTQYF.

The genes are TRBV5-4 and TRBJ2-7; the D gene is possibly TRBD1 (6 bases). Trimming removed 1 base from V and 3 bases from J, with 11 bases in between. Per germline, CDR1 SGHNT and CDR2 YYREEE (reference sequence). The CDR3 is 14 residues long. CDR3 sequence: CASSLHQGSYEQYF. The CDR3 region has the DNA TGTGCCAGCAGCTTGCATCAGGGGAGCTACGAGCAGTACTTC.

This chain links TRBV30 with TRBJ2-2; D is possibly TRBD2 (5 bases). There are 16 residues in the CDR3. The V gene's germline CDR1 is GTSNPN and CDR2 SVGIG (reference sequence). V shed 3 bases and J shed 4 bases, with 18 bases lying between them. CDR3 amino acids: CAWRAHTRISTGELFF. The CDR3 DNA sequence: TGTGCCTGGAGGGCCCATACTAGGATCAGCACCGGGGAGCTGTTTTTT.

The count of this clonotype is one. The genes are TRBV20-1 and TRBJ2-1; 15 nucleotides align to TRBD2. J gave up 7 bases and V 6 bases, and 10 bases lay outside the gene matches. Germline values: CDR1 DFQATT, CDR2 SNEGSKA (reference sequence). The CDR3 has 16 amino acids. CDR3 residues: CSAHTGTSGRPNEQFF. The CDR3 DNA reads as TGCAGTGCCCACACGGGGACTAGCGGGAGGCCAAATGAGCAGTTCTTC.

The chain links TRBV29-1 to TRBJ2-3; D is undetermined. Germline CDR1 reads SQVTM; CDR2 reads ANQGSEA. Trimming took 0 bases from V and 0 from J, leaving 4 bases between them. CDR3 size: 13 residues. CDR3 in DNA: TGCAGCGTTGAAGAGACAAGCACAGATACGCAGTATTTT. Translating it yields CSVEETSTDTQYF.

This sequence joins TRBV29-1 and TRBJ2-5; 7 nucleotides line up with TRBD1. Per germline, CDR1 SQVTM and CDR2 ANQGSEA. CDR3 size: 13 residues. With V trimmed by 5 bases and J by 7 bases, 10 bases remained unmatched. CDR3 DNA sequence: TGCAGCGTTCCACAGGGGACCCCAGGGACCCAGTACTTC. This codes for CSVPQGTPGTQYF.

This clonotype came up once. This chain connects TRBV27 to TRBJ1-5; D gene unclear. The CDR3 totals 12 residues. Trimming cost V 8 bases and J 5 bases, with 10 bases left between them. Germline CDR1 is MNHEY and CDR2 is SMNVEV (reference sequence). The chain's CDR3 is CASGGGYQPQHF. CDR3 nucleotide sequence: TGTGCCAGCGGAGGCGGATATCAGCCCCAGCATTTT.

Only one count was recorded for this clonotype. The chain has TRBV2 and TRBJ2-1; 8 nucleotides line up with TRBD2. The germline V gene encodes CDR1 SNHLY and CDR2 FYNNEI. J was trimmed by 7 bases and V by 8 bases; bases with no gene match: 10. The CDR3 spans 14 residues. In DNA form, the CDR3 reads TGTGCCAGCTCACGCGGGGGGTCGATAAATGAGCAGTTCTTC. It is translated as CASSRGGSINEQFF. Based on the CDR3 plus reference TRBV2 and TRBJ2-1, the full variable domain is EPEVTQTPSHQVTQMGQEVILRCVPISNHLYFYWYRQILGQKVEFLVSFYNNEISEKSEIFDDQFSVERPDGSNFTLKIRSTKLEDSAMYFCASSRGGSINEQFFGPGTRLTVL.

V gene TRBV18 combines with J gene TRBJ2-4, with D possibly matching TRBD2 (5 bases). There are 11 residues in the CDR3. The V end lost 3 bases, the J end lost 8 bases, and 5 bases lay between the germline ends. The V gene's germline CDR1 is KGHSH and CDR2 LQKENI. The DNA for the CDR3 is TGTGCCAGCTCACCGCGGGACATTCAGTACTTC. This gives the protein CASSPRDIQYF. Filled out from reference TRBV18 and TRBJ2-4, the complete variable domain reads NAGVMQNPRHLVRRRGQEARLRCSPMKGHSHVYWYRQLPEEGLKFMVYLQKENIIDESGMPKERFSAEFPKEGPSILRIQQVVRGDSAAYFCASSPRDIQYFGAGTRLSVL.

This chain joins TRBV29-1 and TRBJ2-1, with D perhaps matching TRBD1 (6 bases). Between the trimmed V and J ends, which lost 2 bases and 6 bases, there was a span of 8 bases. The CDR3 spans 12 residues. The germline CDR1 and CDR2 sequences are SQVTM and ANQGSEA. The CDR3 is CSVEPRGNEQFF. Written as DNA, the CDR3 is TGCAGCGTTGAACCCAGGGGCAATGAGCAGTTCTTC.

The chain joins TRBV12-3 or TRBV12-4 to TRBJ1-6; D remains ambiguous. This CDR3 is built from 15 residues. V lost 1 base and J 6 bases, leaving 10 bases between the germline ends. This CDR3 is CASSLEGNVNSPLHF. DNA for the CDR3: TGTGCCAGCAGTTTAGAAGGCAACGTTAATTCACCCCTCCACTTT.

V is TRBV6-5 and J is TRBJ2-7, with 7 bases matching TRBD2. CDR1 is MNHEY and CDR2 is SVGAGI in the germline V gene. The CDR3 has 11 amino acids. V was clipped by 8 bases and J by 5 bases; unmatched bases: 3. The CDR3 loop reads CASGRADEQYV. The CDR3 DNA reads as TGTGCCAGCGGGAGGGCCGACGAGCAGTACGTC.

The chain is built from TRBV27 and TRBJ2-7; tentative D call: TRBD1 (6 bases). Looked up from germline, CDR1 is MNHEY and CDR2 is SMNVEV (reference sequence). Trimming took 5 bases from V and 2 from J, leaving 13 bases between them. The length of the CDR3 is 14 residues. The CDR3 loop is CASSSGDKTYEQYF. Written as DNA, the CDR3 is TGTGCCAGCAGTAGTGGGGACAAGACCTACGAGCAGTACTTC.

This chain joins TRBV5-1 and TRBJ2-6; D is ambiguous. The CDR3 covers 16 residues. CDR1 SGHRS and CDR2 YFSETQ come from the germline V gene. V was trimmed by 4 bases and J by 0 bases, leaving 11 bases between them. The CDR3 sequence: CASSPPLDSGANVLTF. The CDR3 DNA follows: TGCGCCAGCAGCCCGCCCCTCGACTCTGGGGCCAACGTCCTGACTTTC. The full variable domain, rest sourced from reference TRBV5-1 and TRBJ2-6, is KAGVTQTPRYLIKTRGQQVTLSCSPISGHRSVSWYQQTPGQGLQFLFEYFSETQRNKGNFPGRFSGRQFSNSRSEMNVSTLELGDSALYLCASSPPLDSGANVLTFGAGSRLTVL.

This clonotype was detected only once. V usage is TRBV6-5 and J usage is TRBJ2-7, with D possibly TRBD1 on 6 matching bases. V lost 4 bases, J lost 2 bases, and 9 bases lay in between. Per the germline V gene, CDR1 is MNHEY and CDR2 is SVGAGI. The CDR3 sequence is 13 residues long. The CDR3: CASSLPGAYEQYV. CDR3 DNA sequence: TGTGCCAGCAGTTTACCAGGGGCCTACGAGCAGTACGTC.

Regarding this clonotype: A junction end diverges from the germline sequence, so it may reflect a read error. V usage is TRBV30 and J usage is TRBJ1-2; D not certain. CDR3 length equals 14 residues. CDR1 and CDR2 from the germline V gene are GTSNPN and SVGIG (reference sequence). The CDR3 sequence: CAWSVRAGPSGYTF. CDR3 nucleotide sequence: TGTGCCTGGAGTGTACGGGCAGGTCCTTCTGGCTACACTTTC.

This rearrangement joins TRBV20-1 to TRBJ2-3; 12 bases align to TRBD2. Germline CDR1 reads DFQATT; CDR2 reads SNEGSKA (reference sequence). V lost 5 bases to trimming and J lost 6 bases; unmatched junction nucleotides: 18. The CDR3 has 18 amino acids. In nucleotides, the CDR3 is TGCAGTGCTTTTAGAGCACCCGGGACTAGCGGGCCCCCGGATACGCAGTATTTT. Protein product: CSAFRAPGTSGPPDTQYF.

V gene TRBV28 combines with J gene TRBJ1-4; TRBD1 aligns across 7 bases. The CDR3 loop spans 17 amino acids. V shed 5 bases, J shed 0 bases, and the junction held 9 bases outside the gene matches. Germline lookup yields CDR1 MDHEN and CDR2 SYDVKM. CDR3 in amino acids: CASSRRTGGTTNEKLFF. The DNA for the CDR3 is TGTGCCAGCAGTCGACGGACAGGTGGGACAACTAATGAAAAACTGTTTTTT. Based on the CDR3 plus reference TRBV28 and TRBJ1-4, the full variable domain is DVKVTQSSRYLVKRTGEKVFLECVQDMDHENMFWYRQDPGLGLRLIYFSYDVKMKEKGDIPEGYSVSREKKERFSLILESASTNQTSMYLCASSRRTGGTTNEKLFFGSGTQLSVL.

The gene calls are TRBV7-2 and TRBJ2-7; D unresolved. The V end lost 5 bases, the J end lost 6 bases, and 14 bases lay between the germline ends. Germline V CDR1 and CDR2: SGHTA, FQGNSA. The CDR3 runs to 13 residues. The CDR3 is CASSRVPIPEQYF. The CDR3 DNA reads as TGTGCCAGCAGCCGTGTCCCGATCCCCGAGCAGTACTTC.

The chain recombines TRBV19 with TRBJ1-5; TRBD1 agrees at 7 bases. Germline V gives CDR1 LNHDA, CDR2 SQIVND (reference sequence). The trim removed 1 base at V and 1 base at J, leaving 4 bases unmatched. The CDR3 spans 16 residues. The CDR3 loop is CASSIGQGVSNQPQHF. The CDR3 bases are TGTGCCAGTAGTATAGGACAGGGTGTAAGCAATCAGCCCCAGCATTTT. Full variable domain (outside the CDR3, taken from reference TRBV19 and TRBJ1-5): DGGITQSPKYLFRKEGQNVTLSCEQNLNHDAMYWYRQDPGQGLRLIYYSQIVNDFQKGDIAEGYSVSREKKESFPLTVTSAQKNPTAFYLCASSIGQGVSNQPQHFGDGTRLSIL.

This clonotype occurred once. The CDR3, as DNA: TGCGCCAGCAGCTTGCAGACTAGCGGTTACAATGAGCAGTTCTTC. Translating gives CASSLQTSGYNEQFF. The rearrangement uses TRBV5-1 and TRBJ2-1; TRBD2 agrees at 9 bases. V lost 1 base to trimming and J lost 4 bases; unmatched junction nucleotides: 3. CDR1 SGHRS and CDR2 YFSETQ come from the germline V gene. This CDR3 contains 15 residues.

The rearrangement links TRBV29-1 to TRBJ2-1; 7 nucleotides match TRBD1. The J segment lost 8 bases and the V segment lost 7 bases, leaving 5 bases of the junction unmatched. Germline V gene data show CDR1 as SQVTM and CDR2 as ANQGSEA. The CDR3 is made up of 11 amino acids. The CDR3 DNA reads TGCAGCGGGAACAGGGGAGATGAGCAGTTCTTC. As protein: CSGNRGDEQFF.

J is TRBJ2-5 and V is TRBV2, with a weak D call TRBD2 (6 bases). Germline CDR1 reads SNHLY; CDR2 reads FYNNEI. Trimming took off 2 bases at V and 5 bases at J, with 12 bases between the two ends. The CDR3 is 14 residues long. The CDR3 DNA is TGTGCCAGCAGTGAAATGCCGGGGGTTGAGACCCAGTACTTC. It encodes CASSEMPGVETQYF.